The 26 T cell receptor beta chains below all came from one sample that was sequenced in a study of T cell repertoires in cytomegalovirus infection. TCRdb called the reads again in MiXCR, with one record for every CDR3 protein. The sample has some 680,000 distinct CDR3 sequences, roughly a third seen once. Sequencing was performed on PBMCs. These receptors all come from a human donor in good health (CMV status not recorded). Some clones in this sample may be carry-over from other donors' samples.

This clonotype turned up a few times. The chain couples TRBV27 to TRBJ2-1, with D possibly being TRBD1 (6 bases). The length of the CDR3 is 16 residues. CDR1 is MNHEY, CDR2 SMNVEV, per germline (reference sequence). V gave up 4 bases and J gave up 4 bases, with 17 bases separating them. Written as DNA, the CDR3 is TGTGCCAGCAGTTCAACAGGGTCTTTAGGATACAATGAGCAGTTCTTC. The encoded protein is CASSSTGSLGYNEQFF.

This clonotype was seen many times. A read error may produce the germline difference seen at one junction end. The rearrangement joins TRBV7-3 to TRBJ1-1, with a weak D call TRBD1 (5 bases). Germline lookup yields CDR1 SGHTA and CDR2 FQGTGA. The CDR3 spans 17 residues. The CDR3 sequence is CASSLTGGPGSLTEAFF. The CDR3 DNA is TGTGCCAGCAGCCTAACTGGCGGACCAGGGTCTCTGACTGAAGCTTTCTTT.

This clonotype was recorded many times. The rearrangement uses TRBV7-2 and TRBJ1-3; no reliable D call. Trimming shortened V by 2 bases and J by 0 bases, and 8 bases separated the two germline ends. CDR1 and CDR2 from the germline V gene are SGHTA and FQGNSA. The CDR3 has 15 residues. CDR3 nucleotide sequence: TGTGCCAGCAGCTTAATAACGAGCTCTGGAAACACCATATATTTT. As protein: CASSLITSSGNTIYF.

The chain combines TRBV24-1 with TRBJ2-3, with a possible D match to TRBD2 (7 bases). Trimming pared 8 bases from V and 5 bases from J, leaving 28 bases between. The CDR3 has 18 residues. Germline V CDR1 and CDR2: KGHDR, SFDVKD. DNA for the CDR3: TGTGCCACCACTCACCTGGACGGCGGGGGCGTGAGTCGAGATACGCAGTATTTT. It translates to CATTHLDGGGVSRDTQYF.

The chain is built from TRBV7-4 and TRBJ2-3; tentatively, D is TRBD2 (5 bases). The V end lost 5 bases, the J end lost 2 bases, and 23 bases lay between the germline ends. This CDR3 is built from 18 residues. The germline CDR1 and CDR2 sequences are SGHVT and SQSDAQ. CDR3 DNA: TGTGCCAGCAGCCCCACCGGAGAGTTGGGAGACCTCACAGATACGCAGTATTTT. Encoded protein: CASSPTGELGDLTDTQYF. Full variable domain (outside the CDR3, taken from reference TRBV7-4 and TRBJ2-3): GAGVSQSPRYKVAKRGRDVALRCDSISGHVTLYWYRQTLGQGSEVLTYSQSDAQRDKSGRPSGRFSAERPERSVSTLKIQRTEQGDSAVYLCASSPTGELGDLTDTQYFGPGTRLTVL.

This sequence joins TRBV27 and TRBJ2-7; D possibly corresponds to TRBD1 (7 bases). V shed 4 bases and J shed 7 bases, with 32 bases lying between them. From germline, CDR1 is MNHEY and CDR2 SMNVEV (reference sequence). The CDR3 covers 19 residues. In DNA, the CDR3 is TGTGCCAGCAGTTCCGGGGGTATCCCGGGACAGACAACTCCTAAGGAGCAGTACTTC. As protein: CASSSGGIPGQTTPKEQYF.

This clonotype was detected ten times or more. This CDR3 is CASSLPGGYYEQYF. CDR3 in DNA: TGTGCCAGCAGTTTGCCAGGGGGGTACTACGAGCAGTACTTC. The V call is TRBV28, the J call TRBJ2-7; D is possibly TRBD1 (7 bases). The V and J ends lost 3 bases and 3 bases respectively, with 12 bases between them. The CDR3 sequence is 14 residues long. CDR1 MDHEN and CDR2 SYDVKM come from the germline V gene.

This clonotype appeared many times. The gene calls are TRBV29-1 and TRBJ2-1; 8 nucleotides align to TRBD2. J was trimmed by 3 bases and V by 3 bases; bases with no gene match: 4. This CDR3 is built from 14 residues. Germline V CDR1 and CDR2: SQVTM, ANQGSEA. CDR3 nucleotides: TGCAGCGTTGAGTCTAGCGGGTTCTACAATGAGCAGTTCTTC. Protein sequence: CSVESSGFYNEQFF.

Of note for this clonotype: Germline is not matched at one junction end, which may reflect a read error. V and J are TRBV2 and TRBJ1-2; no clear D gene. Germline assignment: CDR1 SNHLY and CDR2 FYNNEI. The CDR3 is 14 amino acids. CDR3 loop: CASTPREGDYGYTF. The CDR3 nucleotides are TGTGCCAGCACCCCTAGGGAGGGCGACTACGGCTACACCTTC.

This clonotype was counted ten times or more. This rearrangement joins TRBV24-1 to TRBJ2-2; D is uncertain. The V gene's germline CDR1 is KGHDR and CDR2 SFDVKD. V was shortened by 1 base and J by 1 base, with 9 bases between the two germline ends. The CDR3 consists of 16 residues. CDR3 sequence: CATSDLLPGNTGELFF. As DNA, the CDR3 is TGTGCCACCAGTGATTTACTGCCAGGGAACACCGGGGAGCTGTTTTTT.

Ten or more counts support this clonotype. The gene calls are TRBV7-2 and TRBJ2-1; 10 bases are shared with TRBD2. The trim removed 3 bases at V and 8 bases at J, leaving 7 bases unmatched. CDR3 length: 15 amino acids. Germline V gives CDR1 SGHTA, CDR2 FQGNSA. This CDR3 reads CASSFSGGSAYEQFF. CDR3 sequence (DNA): TGTGCCAGCAGCTTTAGCGGGGGGTCCGCCTATGAGCAGTTCTTC.

In this sample, this clonotype turned up a few times. The V call is TRBV12-3 or TRBV12-4, the J call TRBJ1-1, with 8 positions matching TRBD1. The CDR3 has 13 amino acids. V trimming: 5 bases; J trimming: 5 bases; junction bases outside the gene matches: 4. CDR3 loop: CASSAGGATEAFF. The CDR3, as DNA: TGTGCCAGCAGTGCAGGGGGCGCGACTGAAGCTTTCTTT.

This clonotype occurred many times. This rearrangement joins TRBV7-2 to TRBJ2-7; TRBD2 is a possible D gene (6 bases). CDR1 SGHTA and CDR2 FQGNSA come from the germline V gene. The CDR3 covers 15 residues. The V gene lost 1 base and the J gene lost 2 bases, with 12 bases spanning the gap. CDR3 nucleotides: TGTGCCAGCAGCTTAGAGACTAGTACTCCCTACGAGCAGTACTTC. Its protein is CASSLETSTPYEQYF. The whole variable domain, filled in from reference TRBV7-2 and TRBJ2-7, reads GAGVSQSPSNKVTEKGKDVELRCDPISGHTALYWYRQSLGQGLEFLIYFQGNSAPDKSGLPSDRFSAERTGGSVSTLTIQRTQQEDSAVYLCASSLETSTPYEQYFGPGTRLTVT.

This clonotype was seen a handful of times. The rearrangement links TRBV10-3 to TRBJ2-5; D ambiguous. CDR3 length: 14 amino acids. In germline, CDR1 is ENHRY, CDR2 SYGVKD. Deletions cut 0 bases from V and 1 base from J, with 6 bases between. CDR3 bases: TGTGCCATCAGTGAGTCGAACAGCCAAGAGACCCAGTACTTC. It encodes CAISESNSQETQYF.

This clonotype was detected ten times or more. The V call is TRBV7-9, the J call TRBJ1-1, with D tentatively TRBD1 (5 bases). The germline V gene has CDR1 SEHNR and CDR2 FQNEAQ (reference sequence). Trimming cost V 6 bases and J 0 bases, with 14 bases left between them. CDR3 size: 15 residues. The CDR3 protein is CASRQSRAMNTEAFF. DNA for the CDR3: TGTGCCAGCAGACAGAGCAGGGCTATGAACACTGAAGCTTTCTTT.

This sequence joins TRBV4-1 and TRBJ1-5; D remains ambiguous. Germline CDR1 is MGHRA and CDR2 is YSYEKL. There are 15 residues in the CDR3. The ends were cut back, 0 bases at V and 4 bases at J, with 10 bases in the middle. CDR3 region: CASSQETTGNQPQHF. In nucleotides, the CDR3 is TGCGCCAGCAGCCAAGAGACAACGGGTAATCAGCCCCAGCATTTT.

A few counts support this clonotype. J is TRBJ1-3 and V is TRBV19; D unresolved. The V gene lost 4 bases and the J gene lost 0 bases, with 13 bases spanning the gap. This CDR3 is 16 amino acids long. The V gene's germline CDR1 is LNHDA and CDR2 SQIVND (reference sequence). The CDR3 reads CASSSPTDGSGNTIYF. Here the CDR3 DNA reads TGTGCCAGTAGTAGCCCGACGGACGGCTCTGGAAACACCATATATTTT.

This clonotype was picked up a small number of times. The rearrangement joins TRBV7-6 to TRBJ2-1, with no clear D. Trimming left V 2 bases short and J 3 bases short, with 14 bases between. The CDR3 has 16 residues. Germline loops: CDR1 SGHVS, CDR2 FNYEAQ. Here the CDR3 DNA reads TGTGCCAGCAGCTTATCCGTCAGGAGCGTCTACAATGAGCAGTTCTTC. Translating it yields CASSLSVRSVYNEQFF.

In this sample, this clonotype turned up many times. The chain employs TRBV7-2 and TRBJ2-7; 7 bases align to TRBD2. The junction had 8 bases not matched to a gene; V was cut back by 4 bases and J by 2 bases. Germline-derived CDR1 and CDR2 are SGHTA and FQGNSA. This CDR3 is 15 amino acids long. The CDR3 spells CASSSESGTTYEQYF. CDR3 sequence (DNA): TGTGCCAGCAGCTCTGAAAGCGGGACGACCTACGAGCAGTACTTC.

A few counts support this clonotype. This rearrangement joins TRBV20-1 to TRBJ2-3; D assignment may be TRBD1 or TRBD2 (5 bases each). The germline V gene has CDR1 DFQATT and CDR2 SNEGSKA (reference sequence). CDR3 length: 14 residues. Trimming left V 4 bases short and J 7 bases short, with 18 bases between. CDR3 DNA: TGCAGTGCTACTGGGGGAGCCCGCTCATATACGCAGTATTTT. This encodes CSATGGARSYTQYF.

The chain links TRBV4-1 to TRBJ2-7; TRBD2 matches 9 bases. With V trimmed by 4 bases and J by 2 bases, 3 bases remained unmatched. The CDR3 length is 14 residues. The germline gives CDR1 MGHRA, CDR2 YSYEKL. CDR3 nucleotides: TGCGCCAGCAGCCCAAGCGGGGGGCCCTACGAGCAGTACTTC. Protein product: CASSPSGGPYEQYF.

This clonotype was recorded once. Given the absence of the conserved phenylalanine or tryptophan at the CDR3 end, a read error is likely. The genes are TRBV28 and TRBJ2-1, with 7 bases matching TRBD2. Trimming at V came to 2 bases and at J to 4 bases, leaving 2 bases not matched to a gene. Germline V CDR1 and CDR2: MDHEN, SYDVKM. The CDR3 is 14 amino acids. Written as DNA, the CDR3 is TGTGCCAGCAGTTTAGGGGGGGGGTACAATGAGCAGTTCTTA. Protein sequence: CASSLGGGYNEQFL.

The CDR3 DNA is TGTGCCAGCAGCTACTCCATACAGGGAGAAAAACTGTTTTTT. It codes for CASSYSIQGEKLFF. The chain combines TRBV7-6 with TRBJ1-4; a possible D gene is TRBD1 (6 bases). From germline, CDR1 is SGHVS and CDR2 FNYEAQ. The CDR3 has 14 residues. The ends were cut back, 4 bases at V and 8 bases at J, with 14 bases in the middle.

This clonotype was seen more than once but under ten times. The rearrangement joins TRBV27 to TRBJ1-1; D perhaps matches TRBD1 (6 bases). This CDR3 spans 15 amino acids. V lost 6 bases and J 2 bases, leaving 16 bases between the germline ends. Germline V gene sequence: CDR1 MNHEY, CDR2 SMNVEV (reference sequence). The DNA of the CDR3 is TGTGCCAGCAGATCAAACTACAGGGTTAACACTGAAGCTTTCTTT. It translates to CASRSNYRVNTEAFF.

This clonotype has just a few counts. This rearrangement joins TRBV7-8 to TRBJ2-1; D remains ambiguous. CDR3 length equals 13 residues. The V gene's germline CDR1 is SGHVS and CDR2 FQNEAQ. Trimming stripped 5 bases from V and 4 bases from J, with 9 bases between. This chain's CDR3 is CASSQARYNEQFF. The CDR3 nucleotides are TGTGCCAGCAGCCAAGCTAGGTACAATGAGCAGTTCTTC.

This chain links TRBV28 with TRBJ2-5; TRBD2 might be the D (6 bases). This CDR3 has 14 residues. CDR1 and CDR2 (germline): MDHEN, SYDVKM. Trimming removed 7 bases from V and 1 base from J, with 13 bases in between. The CDR3 protein is CASIGLASQETQYF. For the CDR3, the DNA is TGTGCCAGCATCGGGCTAGCGAGCCAAGAGACCCAGTACTTC.